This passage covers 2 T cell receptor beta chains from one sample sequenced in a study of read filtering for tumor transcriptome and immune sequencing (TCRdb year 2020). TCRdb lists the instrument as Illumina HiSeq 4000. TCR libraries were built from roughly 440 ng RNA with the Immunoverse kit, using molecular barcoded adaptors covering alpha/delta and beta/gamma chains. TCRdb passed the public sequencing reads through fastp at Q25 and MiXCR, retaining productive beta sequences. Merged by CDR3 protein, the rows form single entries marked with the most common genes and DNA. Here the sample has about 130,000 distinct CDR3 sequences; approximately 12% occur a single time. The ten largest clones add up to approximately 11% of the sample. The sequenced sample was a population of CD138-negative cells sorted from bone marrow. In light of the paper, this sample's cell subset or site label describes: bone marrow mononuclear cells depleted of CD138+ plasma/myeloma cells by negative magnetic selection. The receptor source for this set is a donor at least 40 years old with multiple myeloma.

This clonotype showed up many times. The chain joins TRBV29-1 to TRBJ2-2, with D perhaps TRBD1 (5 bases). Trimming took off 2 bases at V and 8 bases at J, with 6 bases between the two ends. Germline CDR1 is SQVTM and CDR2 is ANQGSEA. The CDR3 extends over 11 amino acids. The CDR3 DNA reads TGCAGCGTTGAAAGGGGTGGGGAGCTGTTTTTT. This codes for CSVERGGELFF.

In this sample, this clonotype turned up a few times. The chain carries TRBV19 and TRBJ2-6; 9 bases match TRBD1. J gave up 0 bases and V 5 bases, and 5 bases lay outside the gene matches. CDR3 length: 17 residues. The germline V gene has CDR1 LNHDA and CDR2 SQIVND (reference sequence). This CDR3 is CASSGGQGLSGANVLTF. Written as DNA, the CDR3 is TGTGCCAGTAGTGGGGGACAGGGACTCTCTGGGGCCAACGTCCTGACTTTC.